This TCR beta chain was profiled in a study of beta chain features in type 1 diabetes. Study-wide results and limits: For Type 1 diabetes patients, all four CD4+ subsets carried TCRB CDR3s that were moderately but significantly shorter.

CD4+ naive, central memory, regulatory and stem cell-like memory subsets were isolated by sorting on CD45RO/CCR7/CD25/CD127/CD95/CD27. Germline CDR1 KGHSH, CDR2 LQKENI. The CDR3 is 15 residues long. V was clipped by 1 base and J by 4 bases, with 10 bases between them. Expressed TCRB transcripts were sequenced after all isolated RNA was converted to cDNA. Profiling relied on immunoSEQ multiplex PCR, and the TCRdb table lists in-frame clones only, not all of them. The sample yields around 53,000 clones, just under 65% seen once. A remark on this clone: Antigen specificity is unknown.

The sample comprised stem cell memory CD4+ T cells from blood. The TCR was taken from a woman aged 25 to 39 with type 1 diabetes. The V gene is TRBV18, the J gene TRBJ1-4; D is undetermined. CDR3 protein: CASSPRSGNNEKLFF. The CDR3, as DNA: TGTGCCAGCTCACCACGGTCGGGGAATAATGAAAAACTGTTTTTT.